This T cell receptor beta chain was documented in a study of response to subunit inactivated influenza vaccine. Broader study findings: Authors suggested each seasonal influenza vaccination recruits few new T cells.

The CDR3 is 16 amino acids. From germline, CDR1 is ENHRY and CDR2 SYGVKD. Trimming took off 0 bases at V and 0 bases at J, with 8 bases between the two ends. Each CDR3 protein is one row after TCRdb ran MiXCR on the RT-PCR reads. Here the sample spans 550,000 to 800,000 distinct CDR3 sequences, roughly 14% being singletons. This clonotype has more than one count but fewer than ten. The antigen remains unidentified. The genes are TRBV10-3 and TRBJ2-2; D gene uncertain. The receptor comes from a man aged 50-60 years who received an inactivated influenza vaccine. Here the sequenced sample was PBMCs from blood, taken 14 to 15 days before vaccination. The chain's CDR3 is CAISESDTSNTGELFF. DNA for the CDR3: TGTGCCATCAGTGAGTCAGACACCTCGAACACCGGGGAGCTGTTTTTT.